This T cell receptor (beta chain) was obtained from a study of post-analysis software for immune sequencing data. Prepared libraries of TCR beta cDNA carried unique molecular identifiers. TCRdb fed the PCR reads into MiXCR, producing one record per CDR3 protein. The profile covers hundreds of thousands of distinct CDR3 sequences, with approximately 30% appearing a single time and approximately 0.55% taken by the ten largest. Trimming left V 1 base short and J 2 bases short, with 14 bases between. The V gene's germline CDR1 is KGHSH and CDR2 LQKENI. The CDR3 covers 16 residues. Findings and limits, study-wide: About five TRBV segments occurring more often in patients than controls included TRBV5-6, TRBV5-1 and TRBV20-1. For normalized Chao1 diversity, multiple sclerosis patients scored significantly lower than controls did. F-measure co-clustering was strong for batch-matched samples.

This clonotype was counted only a few times. Its antigen remains unidentified. The V gene is TRBV18, the J gene TRBJ1-2; D is possibly TRBD1 (6 bases). The TCR originated in a girl between 10 and 17 years old with multiple sclerosis. Sequenced input: blood. The CDR3 protein is CASSPRTGQDNYGYTF. The DNA of the CDR3 is TGTGCCAGCTCACCACGAACGGGACAAGACAACTATGGCTACACCTTC.